Each of the 19 T cell receptor beta chains below was sequenced from the same sample in a study of blood T cells in healthy people across ages. The second PCR ran about 6 to 12 cycles with a sample-barcoded 5' primer and J-beta primers. MiXCR, applied by TCRdb to the 5' RACE reads, yields one record per CDR3 protein. The table records about 570,000 distinct CDR3 sequences, 25% to 30% of them present only once. Sample: blood. The origin of the receptors is a woman between 65 and 79 years old in good health.

This clonotype was observed a handful of times. The DNA of the CDR3 is TGTGCCAGCAGGTTACAGGGCAGTGGTGAAAAACTGTTTTTT. The encoded protein is CASRLQGSGEKLFF. The V call is TRBV27, the J call TRBJ1-4, with D perhaps matching TRBD1 (6 bases). CDR3 size: 14 residues. Germline CDR1 MNHEY, CDR2 SMNVEV (reference sequence). Trimming stripped 6 bases from V and 7 bases from J, with 15 bases between.

CDR3: CASLGSPGTYTDTQYF. The CDR3 DNA follows: TGTGCCAGTCTCGGGTCCCCGGGCACCTACACAGATACGCAGTATTTT. The chain joins TRBV5-6 to TRBJ2-3; D is unresolved. This CDR3 contains 16 residues. Germline values: CDR1 SGHDT, CDR2 YYEEEE. V was clipped by 8 bases and J by 2 bases, with 21 bases between them. Drawing the rest from reference TRBV5-6 and TRBJ2-3, the complete variable domain is DAGVTQSPTHLIKTRGQQVTLRCSPKSGHDTVSWYQQALGQGPQFIFQYYEEEERQRGNFPDRFSGHQFPNYSSELNVNALLLGDSALYLCASLGSPGTYTDTQYFGPGTRLTVL.

This clonotype was observed a few times. This rearrangement joins TRBV4-2 to TRBJ2-5; no reliable D call. CDR1 and CDR2 (germline): LGHNA, YNFKEQ. V shed 0 bases and J shed 7 bases, with 12 bases lying between them. CDR3 length: 14 amino acids. This chain's CDR3 is CASSQERVALTQYF. The CDR3 bases are TGTGCCAGCAGCCAAGAAAGGGTAGCTCTGACCCAGTACTTC.

This clonotype was detected only a few times. The V and J genes are TRBV5-5 and TRBJ2-5; no clear D gene. The J call may be faulty, since TRBJ2-1 better matches the DNA end. The CDR3 is 14 amino acids. The V gene's germline CDR1 is SGHKS and CDR2 YYEKEE (reference sequence). The CDR3, as DNA: TGTGCCAGCAGCCTATCGTATGCCGACAATGAGCAGTTCTTC. Protein sequence: CASSLSYADNEQFF.

CDR3 protein: CSVDRPLGGCTF. The CDR3 nucleotides are TGCAGCGTTGACAGGCCTTTGGGCGGTTGCACCTTC. The V gene is TRBV29-1, the J gene TRBJ1-2; no definite D call. Germline loops: CDR1 SQVTM, CDR2 ANQGSEA. The CDR3 is made up of 12 amino acids. Trimming pared 3 bases from V and 13 bases from J, leaving 18 bases between.

With respect to this clonotype: One junction end disagrees with the germline gene, perhaps due to a read error. This chain links TRBV11-2 with TRBJ2-3; D is tentatively TRBD1 or TRBD2 (5 bases each). The CDR3 sequence is 16 residues long. Germline-derived CDR1 and CDR2 are SGHAT and FQNNGV. The CDR3 region is CASSLGGYPRTDTRYF. Here the CDR3 DNA reads TGTGCCAGCAGCTTAGGGGGGTATCCCCGCACAGATACGCGGTATTTT.

This clonotype has just a few counts. This chain links TRBV20-1 with TRBJ2-1, with a weak D call TRBD1 (6 bases). V was pared by 7 bases and J by 3 bases, with 13 bases between. This CDR3 is built from 13 residues. Germline assignment: CDR1 DFQATT and CDR2 SNEGSKA (reference sequence). The CDR3: CSGTAGIYNEQFF. In nucleotides, the CDR3 is TGCAGTGGGACAGCAGGAATCTACAATGAGCAGTTCTTC.

The chain carries TRBV5-4 and TRBJ2-3; D is perhaps TRBD2 (5 bases). The CDR3 sequence is 15 residues long. Germline V lookup: CDR1 SGHNT, CDR2 YYREEE (reference sequence). Trimming stripped 6 bases from V and 1 base from J, with 15 bases between. The CDR3 nucleotides are TGTGCCAGCACCGTCCAGTTCGGGGGCACAGATACGCAGTATTTT. It translates to CASTVQFGGTDTQYF.

The rearrangement uses TRBV13 and TRBJ2-1; 10 bases are a match to TRBD2. Germline values: CDR1 PRHDT, CDR2 FYEKMQ (reference sequence). The CDR3 length is 14 residues. The ends lost 2 bases at V and 8 bases at J; junction bases unmatched: 3. This chain's CDR3 is CASSLSGGADEQFF. In DNA form, the CDR3 reads TGTGCCAGCAGCTTAAGCGGGGGGGCTGATGAGCAGTTCTTC.

This clonotype was seen more than once but under ten times. This sequence joins TRBV18 and TRBJ2-3, with D hard to call. Trimming took off 6 bases at V and 6 bases at J, with 4 bases between the two ends. The germline V gene has CDR1 KGHSH and CDR2 LQKENI. This CDR3 has 10 residues. For the CDR3, the DNA is TGTGCCAGCTCCATGGATACGCAGTATTTT. Amino acid sequence: CASSMDTQYF.

The CDR3 is CASSQTGAPDYGYTF. DNA for the CDR3: TGTGCCAGCAGCCAGACAGGGGCCCCAGACTATGGCTACACCTTC. The chain is built from TRBV4-2 and TRBJ1-2; 8 nucleotides align to TRBD1. The CDR3 length is 15 residues. Trimming at V came to 3 bases and at J to 3 bases, leaving 6 bases not matched to a gene. CDR1 is LGHNA and CDR2 is YNFKEQ in the germline V gene.

This clonotype showed up just a few times. V is TRBV27 and J is TRBJ1-2, with D perhaps matching TRBD1 (6 bases). V gave up 5 bases and J gave up 2 bases, with 12 bases separating them. Germline V gene sequence: CDR1 MNHEY, CDR2 SMNVEV (reference sequence). This CDR3 has 14 residues. For the CDR3, the DNA is TGTGCCAGCAGTCTTGACAGGAGAAACTATGGCTACACCTTC. This gives the protein CASSLDRRNYGYTF.

The rearrangement uses TRBV5-1 and TRBJ2-2, with D possibly matching TRBD1 (6 bases). V dropped 0 bases and J dropped 4 bases, with 10 bases sitting between them. This CDR3 is built from 15 residues. CDR1 is SGHRS and CDR2 is YFSETQ in the germline V gene. The CDR3: CASSLEQGGTGELFF. The CDR3 region has the DNA TGCGCCAGCAGCTTGGAACAAGGGGGCACCGGGGAGCTGTTTTTT.

This clonotype was counted between two and nine times. This chain uses TRBV29-1 with TRBJ1-4; 7 nucleotides line up with TRBD1. The V segment lost 1 base and the J segment 4 bases; nucleotides outside the gene matches: 3. Per germline, CDR1 SQVTM and CDR2 ANQGSEA. CDR3 size: 14 residues. Written as DNA, the CDR3 is TGCAGCGTTGAAGGATGGGACAGTAATGAAAAACTGTTTTTT. Translating gives CSVEGWDSNEKLFF.

The CDR3 spells CASSLLTGIEQFF. The CDR3 DNA is TGCGCCAGCAGCTTGTTAACGGGGATTGAGCAGTTCTTC. This chain connects TRBV5-1 to TRBJ2-1; possibly TRBD2 for D (5 bases). The CDR3 runs 13 residues. V was cut by 1 base and J by 9 bases, with 11 bases left in between. Germline V lookup: CDR1 SGHRS, CDR2 YFSETQ.

This clonotype was observed a handful of times. The chain employs TRBV7-2 and TRBJ1-4; D is ambiguous. Per the germline V gene, CDR1 is SGHTA and CDR2 is FQGNSA. The CDR3 has 14 amino acids. V dropped 1 base and J dropped 4 bases, with 7 bases sitting between them. CDR3 coding DNA: TGTGCCAGCAGCTTAGAAGTGGGTAATGAAAAACTGTTTTTT. It specifies CASSLEVGNEKLFF.

The chain links TRBV5-1 to TRBJ1-2; 7 nucleotides match TRBD1. Trimming cost V 4 bases and J 9 bases; bases outside gene matches: 9. Per germline, CDR1 SGHRS and CDR2 YFSETQ. CDR3 length equals 13 residues. CDR3 sequence (DNA): TGCGCCAGCAGCGACGACAGGGCAAAAAGCTACACCTTC. This gives the protein CASSDDRAKSYTF.

This chain links TRBV2 with TRBJ1-4; D gene unclear. CDR3 length: 14 amino acids. Germline loops: CDR1 SNHLY, CDR2 FYNNEI. Trimming pared 2 bases from V and 5 bases from J, leaving 9 bases between. This CDR3 reads CASSEFQANEKLFF. The DNA of the CDR3 is TGTGCCAGCAGTGAATTCCAAGCAAATGAAAAACTGTTTTTT.

V usage is TRBV3-1 and J usage is TRBJ2-1, with 8 bases identical to TRBD1. Trimming at V came to 5 bases and at J to 3 bases, leaving 9 bases not matched to a gene. Germline V gene data show CDR1 as LGHDT and CDR2 as YNNKEL (reference sequence). The CDR3 consists of 16 residues. The CDR3 DNA reads as TGTGCCAGCAGCAATTCCCTGACAGGGGTCTACAATGAGCAGTTCTTC. Translated, it gives CASSNSLTGVYNEQFF.